Given below is one T cell receptor beta chain in context. The antigen is undetermined. These data are taken from a study of cytomegalovirus exposure and HLA in healthy donors. Study summary: Under 85% of 350 to 400 genotyped donors fell in the Caucasian-associated ancestry cluster.

Both 60 Vbeta primers and 13 Jbeta primers went into the PCR. Sequencing was performed with immunoSEQ multiplex PCR; in TCRdb, only in-frame clones are kept and a portion is missing. The sample includes roughly 110,000 clones, just over 70% of them seen just once. The CDR3 has 19 residues. Germline trimming cut 5 bases from V and 0 bases from J; bases unmatched to any gene: 16. Germline loops: CDR1 LNHNV, CDR2 YYDKDF (reference sequence). Notes on the study in general: When presence/absence was analysed, sequencing depth was taken to be roughly uniform across donors. Reportedly, cytomegalovirus status was diagnosed with high sensitivity and specificity. By HLA locus, TCR association rates varied in a later analysis, with DRB1 showing the most and HLA-C the fewest.

The specimen was PBMCs. The sequence was obtained from a boy between 5 and 17 years old in good health and CMV-seronegative. This chain joins TRBV15 and TRBJ2-3, with TRBD2 matching 8 bases. The CDR3 DNA follows: TGTGCCACCAGCCCCAGCAGAGGTCGTTTAGCGGGGAGCACAGATACGCAGTATTTT. Protein: CATSPSRGRLAGSTDTQYF. Looking up the rest from reference TRBV15 and TRBJ2-3 gives the full variable domain: DAMVIQNPRYQVTQFGKPVTLSCSQTLNHNVMYWYQQKSSQAPKLLFHYYDKDFNNEADTPDNFQSRRPNTSFCFLDIRSPGLGDTAMYLCATSPSRGRLAGSTDTQYFGPGTRLTVL.